These 27 T cell receptor beta chains were all obtained from the same sample, sequenced in a study of control samples from healthy donors and cancer patients. Assay used: immunoSEQ multiplex PCR; TCRdb lists only in-frame clones, some missing. The sample holds around 120,000 clones; roughly 93% are singletons and the top ten take 2% to 3%. Sequenced material: blood. Every receptor here comes from a man aged 25-45 years in good health.

V usage is TRBV5-4 and J usage is TRBJ2-3; a possible D gene is TRBD2 (7 bases). Per the germline V gene, CDR1 is SGHNT and CDR2 is YYREEE (reference sequence). The ends were cut back, 6 bases at V and 2 bases at J, with 16 bases in the middle. This CDR3 contains 15 residues. CDR3 in DNA: TGTGCCAGCACCCCGGGCGGGGGCAACACAGATACGCAGTATTTT. Amino acids: CASTPGGGNTDTQYF.

The chain combines TRBV3-1 (or the pseudogene TRBV3-2) with TRBJ2-2; D may correspond to TRBD1 or TRBD2 (5 bases each). Germline V gene data show CDR1 as LGHDT and CDR2 as YNNKEL (reference sequence). Trimming left V 4 bases short and J 6 bases short, with 12 bases between. The CDR3 is 14 residues long. In DNA form, the CDR3 reads TGTGCCAGCAGCCTCGTGAGGGGCCCCGGGGAGCTGTTTTTT. Encoded protein: CASSLVRGPGELFF.

This rearrangement joins TRBV6-5 to TRBJ1-5, with a tentative D call TRBD1 (5 bases). CDR1 is MNHEY and CDR2 is SVGAGI in the germline V gene. The V end was cut by 6 bases, the J end by 4 bases, with 10 bases between. This CDR3 is built from 13 residues. CDR3 sequence reads: CASSRTPNQPQHF. The CDR3 coding sequence is TGTGCCAGCAGCCGGACACCAAATCAGCCCCAGCATTTT.

The chain carries TRBV28 and TRBJ1-5; 7 nucleotides line up with TRBD1. The CDR3 loop spans 14 amino acids. Germline CDR1 is MDHEN and CDR2 is SYDVKM. Trimming at V came to 5 bases and at J to 2 bases, leaving 3 bases not matched to a gene. For the CDR3, the DNA is TGTGCCAGCAGTGACAGGGTACGCAATCAGCCCCAGCATTTT. Translating it yields CASSDRVRNQPQHF.

This clone has a single count. The chain has TRBV5-1 and TRBJ2-1; the match to TRBD1 covers 9 bases. V shed 4 bases, J shed 5 bases, and the junction held 4 bases outside the gene matches. The germline CDR1 and CDR2 sequences are SGHRS and YFSETQ. The CDR3 loop spans 14 amino acids. The CDR3, as DNA: TGCGCCAGCAGCCTCGGACAGGGGCACAATGAGCAGTTCTTC. Protein sequence: CASSLGQGHNEQFF.

The rearrangement uses TRBV7-8 and TRBJ2-2; D might be TRBD2 (6 bases). In germline, CDR1 is SGHVS, CDR2 FQNEAQ. CDR3 length equals 15 residues. Trimming left V 8 bases short and J 7 bases short, with 20 bases between. The CDR3 DNA reads as TGTGCCAGCTACCCCCGGGTAGCGGACGTCGGGGAGCTGTTTTTT. It yields the protein CASYPRVADVGELFF.

This clone was detected a few times. The chain uses TRBV9 and TRBJ1-2; D perhaps matches TRBD1 (6 bases). Germline V lookup: CDR1 SGDLS, CDR2 YYNGEE. The germline V and J ends were trimmed by 5 bases and 10 bases, with 21 bases remaining between them. The CDR3 has 14 amino acids. The CDR3 DNA reads TGTGCCAGCAGGGCAGGGGAATCCAGAACGGCCTACACCTTC. Protein: CASRAGESRTAYTF.

This sequence joins TRBV28 and TRBJ1-5, with 9 bases aligning to TRBD1. The CDR3 is 15 residues long. Looked up from germline, CDR1 is MDHEN and CDR2 is SYDVKM. V dropped 6 bases and J dropped 6; count of bases not matched to a gene: 9. The CDR3 protein is CASRVDRGLGQPQHF. Written as DNA, the CDR3 is TGTGCCAGCAGGGTAGACAGGGGGTTAGGTCAGCCCCAGCATTTT.

The V call is TRBV5-4, the J call TRBJ1-6; D gene uncertain. Trimming took off 0 bases at V and 6 bases at J, with 7 bases between the two ends. Germline assignment: CDR1 SGHNT and CDR2 YYREEE (reference sequence). The CDR3 length is 14 residues. The CDR3 sequence: CASSLEQSNSPLHF. CDR3 coding DNA: TGTGCCAGCAGCTTGGAGCAGAGTAATTCACCCCTCCACTTT.

CDR3 sequence: CASSRWAGQGTGSSYNSPLHF. The CDR3 DNA sequence: TGTGCCAGCTCCCGTTGGGCGGGACAGGGCACAGGGAGCTCCTATAATTCACCCCTCCACTTT. The V and J genes are TRBV18 and TRBJ1-6; 9 nucleotides align to TRBD1. This CDR3 has 21 residues. The germline V gene has CDR1 KGHSH and CDR2 LQKENI. Losses at the gene ends were 6 bases for V and 0 bases for J; bases not matched to a gene: 18.

This chain connects TRBV2 to TRBJ2-3, with TRBD2 identical over 10 bases. V shed 7 bases and J 2 bases; nucleotides not matched to a gene: 6. Germline values: CDR1 SNHLY, CDR2 FYNNEI. The CDR3 totals 15 residues. The CDR3 here is CASIPLAGNTDTQYF. DNA for the CDR3: TGTGCCAGCATCCCACTAGCGGGGAACACAGATACGCAGTATTTT.

This clone was counted a single time. CDR3 sequence: CASSLQRTANTEAFF. For the CDR3, the DNA is TGTGCCAGCAGCCTACAGAGGACGGCGAACACTGAAGCTTTCTTT. The rearrangement joins TRBV7-9 to TRBJ1-1; D is unclear. V lost 5 bases and J lost 1, with 14 bases in between. The length of the CDR3 is 15 residues. Per germline, CDR1 SEHNR and CDR2 FQNEAQ (reference sequence).

J is TRBJ1-5 and V is TRBV10-2; the D gene is possibly TRBD1 (6 bases). CDR1 WSHSY and CDR2 SAAADI come from the germline V gene. The CDR3 has 15 residues. V was shortened by 0 bases and J by 3 bases, with 9 bases between the two germline ends. CDR3 in amino acids: CASSESDSLNQPQHF. CDR3 nucleotide sequence: TGCGCCAGCAGTGAGTCGGACAGCCTCAATCAGCCCCAGCATTTT.

The rearrangement links TRBV18 to TRBJ2-2, with TRBD2 matching over 8 bases. In germline, CDR1 is KGHSH, CDR2 LQKENI. The length of the CDR3 is 14 residues. J was trimmed by 3 bases and V by 6 bases; bases with no gene match: 3. The CDR3 sequence is CASSSAGDTGELFF. Here the CDR3 DNA reads TGTGCCAGCTCCTCAGCGGGGGACACCGGGGAGCTGTTTTTT.

V and J are TRBV11-2 and TRBJ2-7, with D tentatively TRBD2 (7 bases). The CDR3 is 14 residues long. CDR1 and CDR2 from the germline V gene are SGHAT and FQNNGV. V gave up 1 base and J gave up 5 bases, with 12 bases separating them. CDR3 residues: CASSLVGGLDEQYF. The CDR3 nucleotides are TGTGCCAGCAGCTTAGTCGGGGGGCTGGACGAGCAGTACTTC.

The chain has TRBV7-8 and TRBJ2-1; 7 bases map to TRBD1. Per germline, CDR1 SGHVS and CDR2 FQNEAQ. The junction had 6 bases not matched to a gene; V was cut back by 4 bases and J by 3 bases. There are 15 residues in the CDR3. CDR3 in amino acids: CASSYGTVSYNEQFF. The CDR3 nucleotides read TGTGCCAGCAGCTACGGGACAGTTAGCTACAATGAGCAGTTCTTC.

CDR3 coding DNA: TGCGCCAGCAGCTTGGGACTCCCGCCCCCGACAGATACGCAGTATTTT. Translating gives CASSLGLPPPTDTQYF. The rearrangement links TRBV5-1 to TRBJ2-3; D gene ambiguous. The CDR3 length is 16 residues. The germline gives CDR1 SGHRS, CDR2 YFSETQ. V gave up 0 bases and J gave up 3 bases, with 14 bases separating them.

The genes are TRBV4-1 and TRBJ2-1, with TRBD2 matching over 9 bases. The CDR3 totals 15 residues. The V gene end was trimmed by 0 bases and the J gene end by 10 bases; junction bases not matched to a gene: 7. The V gene's germline CDR1 is MGHRA and CDR2 YSYEKL. CDR3 sequence reads: CASSQDGGGAWEQFF. CDR3 nucleotide sequence: TGCGCCAGCAGCCAAGATGGCGGGGGGGCCTGGGAGCAGTTCTTC.

The chain links TRBV7-2 to TRBJ2-5; weak D call: TRBD2 (6 bases). Germline loops: CDR1 SGHTA, CDR2 FQGNSA. The CDR3 covers 16 residues. Trimming removed 3 bases at V and 5 bases at J, with 19 bases between. This CDR3 reads CASSFLSGGFGETQYF. CDR3 in DNA: TGTGCCAGCAGCTTCCTCAGTGGGGGGTTCGGGGAGACCCAGTACTTC.

This clone has a single count. The chain combines TRBV12-5 with TRBJ1-5; D might be TRBD1 (6 bases). The CDR3 length is 13 residues. Germline V CDR1 and CDR2: LGHNT, FRNRAP. Trimming took 3 bases from V and 7 from J, leaving 10 bases between them. CDR3 sequence (DNA): TGTGCTAGTGGTTTAGGGGGGAGGCAGCCCCAGCATTTT. It specifies CASGLGGRQPQHF.

The chain uses TRBV7-6 and TRBJ2-3; a possible D gene is TRBD2 (8 bases). V lost 5 bases, J lost 6 bases, and 24 bases lay in between. Germline V gene sequence: CDR1 SGHVS, CDR2 FNYEAQ. There are 17 residues in the CDR3. Here the CDR3 reads CASSLRGGDSPKDTQYF. CDR3 sequence (DNA): TGTGCCAGCAGCCTCCGGGGGGGGGACAGCCCAAAGGATACGCAGTATTTT.

The rearrangement joins TRBV5-1 to TRBJ1-1; weak D call: TRBD1 (6 bases). The CDR3 covers 14 residues. Trimming stripped 2 bases from V and 0 bases from J, with 8 bases between. CDR1 is SGHRS and CDR2 is YFSETQ in the germline V gene. CDR3 sequence (DNA): TGCGCCAGCAGCTTCGGGGGCATGAACACTGAAGCTTTCTTT. It yields the protein CASSFGGMNTEAFF. The full variable domain, its missing parts supplied by reference TRBV5-1 and TRBJ1-1, is KAGVTQTPRYLIKTRGQQVTLSCSPISGHRSVSWYQQTPGQGLQFLFEYFSETQRNKGNFPGRFSGRQFSNSRSEMNVSTLELGDSALYLCASSFGGMNTEAFFGQGTRLTVV.

For this clone: The junction differs from germline at one of its ends, possibly a read error. This rearrangement joins TRBV19 to TRBJ2-3, with D perhaps TRBD1 (5 bases). From germline, CDR1 is LNHDA and CDR2 SQIVND (reference sequence). The CDR3 length is 14 residues. As DNA, the CDR3 is TGTGCCAGCAGTATAGGGGCATCCCTGGAGACGCAGTATTTT. Its translation is CASSIGASLETQYF.

The table lists this clone with a count of one. The rearrangement links TRBV11-2 to TRBJ1-1; D is undetermined. V was pared by 3 bases and J by 1 base, with 3 bases between. The germline CDR1 and CDR2 sequences are SGHAT and FQNNGV. The CDR3 has 12 amino acids. This CDR3 reads CASSFSNTEAFF. The CDR3 DNA reads TGTGCCAGCAGCTTCTCGAACACTGAAGCTTTCTTT.

The V call is TRBV27, the J call TRBJ1-5, with a possible D match to TRBD1 (5 bases). CDR3 length equals 14 residues. The V end was cut by 0 bases, the J end by 5 bases, with 8 bases between. Germline V gives CDR1 MNHEY, CDR2 SMNVEV (reference sequence). The CDR3 DNA reads as TGTGCCAGCAGTTTATCCCGAGGGGATCAGCCCCAGCATTTT. Translation: CASSLSRGDQPQHF.

The genes are TRBV2 and TRBJ1-1, with D perhaps matching TRBD1 (5 bases). Germline CDR1 reads SNHLY; CDR2 reads FYNNEI. This CDR3 is built from 15 residues. V was cut by 0 bases and J by 10 bases, with 18 bases left in between. The CDR3 coding sequence is TGTGCCAGCAGTGAAGCGCTTGGGGCCCGTGGGGGAGCTTTCTTT. This codes for CASSEALGARGGAFF.

The chain carries TRBV28 and TRBJ2-7; D remains unclear. Trimming removed 4 bases from V and 12 bases from J, with 22 bases in between. CDR3 length: 14 amino acids. The germline V gene has CDR1 MDHEN and CDR2 SYDVKM. CDR3 in amino acids: CASSSPDKRPGRYF. CDR3 nucleotides: TGTGCCAGCAGTTCTCCCGACAAGCGCCCCGGGCGGTACTTC.